Given below is one TCR beta chain in context. These data belong to a study of CD8+ T cells in alopecia areata. The overall study: Tofacitinib administration to treated patients was oral, at 5 to 10 mg twice daily.

Treatment indicated: oral pan-JAK inhibitor, 5-10 mg twice daily. Isolated RNA was reverse transcribed into cDNA used as the sequencing template. Sequencing was performed with immunoSEQ multiplex PCR; in TCRdb, only in-frame clones are kept and a portion is missing. This sample has 200,000 to 250,000 clones; more than 45% occur once, and the top ten carry roughly 1.5%. V trimming: 7 bases; J trimming: 6 bases; junction bases outside the gene matches: 14. Germline loops: CDR1 SGHTA, CDR2 FQGNSA. The CDR3 sequence is 18 residues long. The V and J genes are TRBV7-2 and TRBJ1-6, with 11 nucleotides matching TRBD1. The sample consisted of CD4+ T cells sorted from blood, taken at week 4, from a patient treated with tofacitinib. The receptor was isolated from a human donor with alopecia areata. The CDR3 region is CASTGSFGQGAANSPLHF. The CDR3 region has the DNA TGTGCCAGCACAGGAAGCTTTGGACAGGGGGCAGCTAATTCACCCCTCCACTTT.